The rows below give T cell receptor beta chains drawn from one sample of a study of OX40 agonist ivuxolimab in advanced cancers. The repertoire was sequenced with immunoSEQ multiplex PCR; TCRdb's copy has only in-frame clones and lacks some. The data contain tens of thousands of clones, more than 75% of them seen just once; the ten biggest clones take up approximately 1%. The sample in question was CD4+ or CD8+ T cells sorted from blood, obtained in a trial of the OX40 agonist ivuxolimab. These receptors were obtained from an adult with an advanced solid tumor such as melanoma, head and neck, liver or kidney cancer. CDR3s include the opening cysteine and the closing phenylalanine or tryptophan. A D gene is named only where the DNA matches it firmly.

D gene: TRBD1; V gene: TRBV4-2; J gene: TRBJ1-2; CDR3 length: 16; CDR3 DNA: TGTGCCAGCAGCCAAGATGCAGGGGGCTTGGGCTATGGCTACACCTTC; CDR3 protein: CASSQDAGGLGYGYTF
D gene: NA; V gene: TRBV18; J gene: TRBJ2-3; CDR3 length: 15; CDR3 DNA: TGTGCCAGCTCACCTCTGGGAACTAGCACAGATACGCAGTATTTT; CDR3 protein: CASSPLGTSTDTQYF
D gene: NA; V gene: TRBV7-3; J gene: TRBJ2-5; CDR3 length: 14; CDR3 DNA: TGTGCCAGCAGCGAAGCAGGATGGGCAGAGACCCAGTACTTC; CDR3 protein: CASSEAGWAETQYF
D gene: NA; V gene: TRBV27; J gene: TRBJ2-7; CDR3 length: 13; CDR3 DNA: TGTGCCAGCAGTTTACGGGACCGCTACGAGCAGTACTTC; CDR3 protein: CASSLRDRYEQYF
D gene: NA; V gene: TRBV18; J gene: TRBJ2-2; CDR3 length: 15; CDR3 DNA: TGTGCCAGCTCACCACGAGGGGTAGGCACCGGGGAGCTGTTTTTT; CDR3 protein: CASSPRGVGTGELFF
D gene: TRBD2; V gene: TRBV6-5; J gene: TRBJ2-7; CDR3 length: 15; CDR3 DNA: TGTGCCAGCAGTTACGCCTACGGGGGGGGCTACGAGCAGTACTTC; CDR3 protein: CASSYAYGGGYEQYF
D gene: NA; V gene: TRBV12-5; J gene: TRBJ1-1; CDR3 length: 12; CDR3 DNA: TGTGCTAGTGGTTTGGGCTGGACTGAAGCTTTCTTT; CDR3 protein: CASGLGWTEAFF
D gene: NA; V gene: TRBV5-1; J gene: TRBJ1-2; CDR3 length: 18; CDR3 DNA: TGCGCCAGCAACCGAGGGGGGATACGTCCCGAGAATCTGGATGGCTACACCTTC; CDR3 protein: CASNRGGIRPENLDGYTF
D gene: NA; V gene: TRBV6-1; J gene: TRBJ1-4; CDR3 length: 13; CDR3 DNA: TGTGCCAGCGGCCGGAGGGTATATGAAAAACTGTTTTTT; CDR3 protein: CASGRRVYEKLFF
D gene: NA; V gene: TRBV6-1; J gene: TRBJ2-3; CDR3 length: 11; CDR3 DNA: TGTGCCAGCGATTACTCAGATACGCAGTATTTT; CDR3 protein: CASDYSDTQYF
D gene: TRBD1; V gene: TRBV6-1; J gene: TRBJ1-2; CDR3 length: 15; CDR3 DNA: TGTGCCAGCAGTCCCACCGGGACAGGGGAACGTGGCTACACCTTC; CDR3 protein: CASSPTGTGERGYTF